The source of this T cell receptor beta chain is a study of shared clonotypes between healthy human individuals. In the study overall: There were three CD4 naive, three CD4 memory, two CD8 naive and one CD8 memory plates per donor. Overall study findings and caveats: Clonotypes which were not shared had lower generation probabilities than clonotypes that all four donors shared.

Several immunoSEQ 96-well plates shared each subset's DNA, each plate a replicate. TCRdb keeps only in-frame clones here, not all; method: immunoSEQ multiplex PCR. The sample has 2 million to 3 million clones, under 95% seen once. Regarding this clone: Its antigen is currently unknown.

CD4+ cell separation produced CD45RA+ naive and CD45RA-negative memory subsets. Sequencing was carried out using naive CD4+ T cells from PBMCs. As to subset: CD45RA+ positively selected. This receptor was identified in a man younger than 35 in good health. Some clones in this sample may be carry-over from other donors' samples.

The CDR3 DNA is TGTGCCAGCAGGGCCGGGACGGATAATTCACCCCTCCACTTT. This sequence encodes CASRAGTDNSPLHF. This chain joins TRBV27 and TRBJ1-6; possible D gene TRBD1, 5 bases. The CDR3 covers 14 residues. Germline V gives CDR1 MNHEY, CDR2 SMNVEV (reference sequence). With 6 bases removed from V and 5 bases from J, the gap between germline ends came to 11 bases.